This T cell receptor beta chain was sequenced in a study of human T cells and chemical hapten exposure. Study-wide context: Patients having alopecia areata, totalis or universalis were mostly female. Small volume differences among pooled libraries mainly caused per-sample TCR yield variation.

The CDR3 runs 13 residues. Germline CDR1 reads SGHRS; CDR2 reads YFSETQ. V shed 1 base and J shed 5 bases, with 9 bases lying between them. As processed by the authors: Samples had a median of 95,638 TCRs, ranging roughly 20,000 to 690,600. TCRdb re-called the RACE reads with MiXCR, one entry per CDR3 protein. TCRdb's processing, not the authors', yielded these V and J calls. The sample yields 300,000 to 450,000 distinct CDR3 sequences, 4.5% to 5.5% seen once. This clonotype occurred a few times. The time point is: pre-sensitization, week 0. The treatment here: therapeutic diphenylcyclopropenone sensitization with weekly scalp DPC. The authors extracted total RNA from unfractionated whole blood.

The origin of this receptor is a woman in her fifties or sixties with alopecia areata. Some clones in this sample may be carry-over from other donors' samples. V is TRBV5-1 and J is TRBJ1-2; no reliable D call. The specimen was whole blood, collected in connection with sensitization to the hapten diphenylcyclopropenone (DPC). The CDR3 sequence: CASSLRTDYGYTF. As DNA, the CDR3 is TGCGCCAGCAGCTTGAGGACGGATTATGGCTACACCTTC.